This TCR beta chain originates from a study of CD8+ T cells in alopecia areata. The CDR3 extends over 16 amino acids. V lost 5 bases and J lost 0, with 14 bases in between. Germline V gene sequence: CDR1 SQVTM, CDR2 ANQGSEA. The study, taken as a whole, reports: Scalp sample sequencing also detects resident alphabeta T cells of normal skin.

Documented treatment: oral pan-JAK inhibitor, 5-10 mg twice daily. TCR sequencing used cDNA made by reverse transcription of extracted RNA. Here immunoSEQ multiplex PCR was the method, and the copy in TCRdb shows in-frame clones only, minus some. The profile covers fewer than 250,000 clones, with approximately 60% appearing a single time and approximately 0.63% taken by the ten largest. As for this clone: The antigen is unknown.

The rearrangement joins TRBV29-1 to TRBJ2-6; D gene unclear. The source was CD4+ T cells sorted from blood, collected at week 4, from a patient treated with tofacitinib. The TCR sequence derives from a human donor with alopecia areata. The CDR3 DNA reads TGCAGCGTTCGAGGAGATTCGAGCTCTGGGGCCAACGTCCTGACTTTC. Its protein is CSVRGDSSSGANVLTF.